These 26 T cell receptor beta chains came from one sample sequenced in a study of cytomegalovirus exposure and HLA in healthy donors. It was with 60 Vbeta and 13 Jbeta primers that the PCR ran. Some clones are missing from TCRdb's copy, which holds only in-frame ones; the method was immunoSEQ multiplex PCR. The table records over 200,000 clones, around four fifths of them present only once. The sample consisted of PBMCs. The receptor source for this set is a woman in her sixties in good health and CMV-seropositive.

This chain uses TRBV5-8 with TRBJ1-1; D gene ambiguous. V was shortened by 4 bases and J by 11 bases, with 15 bases between the two germline ends. The germline CDR1 and CDR2 sequences are SGHTS and YDEGEE. There are 12 residues in the CDR3. The CDR3 region is CASSMTKVGAFF. Here the CDR3 DNA reads TGTGCCAGCAGCATGACGAAAGTCGGGGCTTTCTTT.

The chain carries TRBV5-1 and TRBJ2-3; weak D call: TRBD1 (7 bases). CDR1 is SGHRS, CDR2 YFSETQ, per germline. The CDR3 covers 16 residues. Trimming cost V 5 bases and J 0 bases, with 16 bases left between them. The CDR3 sequence is CASRSIQGGSTDTQYF. Written as DNA, the CDR3 is TGCGCCAGCAGGAGTATCCAGGGGGGAAGCACAGATACGCAGTATTTT.

The V and J genes are TRBV9 and TRBJ1-2, with 8 bases aligning to TRBD1. Germline V gene data show CDR1 as SGDLS and CDR2 as YYNGEE. There are 15 residues in the CDR3. After removal of 0 bases from V and 5 bases from J, the junction contained 6 bases not matched to a gene. The CDR3, as DNA: TGTGCCAGCAGCGTAGGTGCAGGGGGCCTATATGGCTACACCTTC. It codes for CASSVGAGGLYGYTF.

The chain uses TRBV6-1 and TRBJ2-3; D gene ambiguous. Germline CDR1 reads MNHNS; CDR2 reads SASEGT. The V and J ends lost 3 bases and 2 bases respectively, with 6 bases between them. The CDR3 totals 13 residues. CDR3: CASSDPNTDTQYF. The CDR3 nucleotides are TGTGCCAGCAGTGACCCCAACACAGATACGCAGTATTTT.

This sequence joins TRBV29-1 and TRBJ1-1, with D possibly matching TRBD1 (5 bases). Germline V gene lookup returns CDR1 SQVTM and CDR2 ANQGSEA. CDR3 size: 13 residues. The V end was cut by 4 bases, the J end by 2 bases, with 11 bases between. CDR3 protein: CSVGQGGNTEAFF. CDR3 coding DNA: TGCAGCGTTGGGCAGGGCGGTAACACTGAAGCTTTCTTT.

The chain is built from TRBV19 and TRBJ2-5, with D perhaps matching TRBD2 (6 bases). Germline lookup yields CDR1 LNHDA and CDR2 SQIVND (reference sequence). The CDR3 contains 13 residues. The V end was cut by 6 bases, the J end by 2 bases, with 10 bases between. CDR3 region: CASSTSLQETQYF. In nucleotides, the CDR3 is TGTGCCAGTAGCACTAGCTTACAAGAGACCCAGTACTTC.

The gene calls are TRBV27 and TRBJ2-7, with a possible D match to TRBD2 (5 bases). CDR1 is MNHEY, CDR2 SMNVEV, per germline (reference sequence). The CDR3 has 14 residues. V lost 2 bases, J lost 3 bases, and 11 bases lay in between. The CDR3 DNA sequence: TGTGCCAGCAGTTTAAGGGAGCGGTTCTACGAGCAGTACTTC. This encodes CASSLRERFYEQYF.

The chain links TRBV19 to TRBJ2-6, with 8 nucleotides matching TRBD2. Germline loops: CDR1 LNHDA, CDR2 SQIVND (reference sequence). The CDR3 spans 17 residues. V trimming: 7 bases; J trimming: 1 base; junction bases outside the gene matches: 9. The CDR3 DNA follows: TGTGCCAGTACCAGGGGCGGGGGGCCTTCTGGGGCCAACGTCCTGACTTTC. Translated: CASTRGGGPSGANVLTF. Supplemented by reference TRBV19 and TRBJ2-6, the full variable domain reads DGGITQSPKYLFRKEGQNVTLSCEQNLNHDAMYWYRQDPGQGLRLIYYSQIVNDFQKGDIAEGYSVSREKKESFPLTVTSAQKNPTAFYLCASTRGGGPSGANVLTFGAGSRLTVL.

The chain combines TRBV5-1 with TRBJ1-5; the match to TRBD1 covers 8 bases. The V gene's germline CDR1 is SGHRS and CDR2 YFSETQ. The CDR3 length is 18 residues. J lost 0 bases, V lost 5 bases, and 13 bases had no gene match. For the CDR3, the DNA is TGCGCCAGCAGGGAGGGGACAGGCCCACTTCATAGCAATCAGCCCCAGCATTTT. Its protein product is CASREGTGPLHSNQPQHF.

V gene TRBV6-5 combines with J gene TRBJ2-7, with D tentatively TRBD2 (6 bases). This CDR3 contains 16 residues. With 0 bases removed from V and 2 bases from J, the gap between germline ends came to 14 bases. Germline V lookup: CDR1 MNHEY, CDR2 SVGAGI. The CDR3 DNA follows: TGTGCCAGCAGTTACTCCCGACTAGGGCTTACCTACGAGCAGTACTTC. It translates to CASSYSRLGLTYEQYF.

J is TRBJ2-3 and V is TRBV27; possible D gene TRBD2, 6 bases. Germline CDR1 is MNHEY and CDR2 is SMNVEV (reference sequence). This CDR3 comprises 15 residues. V lost 7 bases and J lost 0, with 14 bases in between. The CDR3: CASKDLASSTDTQYF. For the CDR3, the DNA is TGTGCCAGCAAAGATCTAGCGTCTAGCACAGATACGCAGTATTTT.

The chain joins TRBV10-1 to TRBJ1-1; tentatively, D is TRBD1 (6 bases). Trimming removed 5 bases from V and 4 bases from J, with 14 bases in between. Germline loops: CDR1 WNHNN, CDR2 SYGVQD (reference sequence). This CDR3 region has 14 residues. The CDR3 here is CASSTTGGVTEAFF. The CDR3 region has the DNA TGCGCCAGCAGTACGACAGGAGGAGTCACTGAAGCTTTCTTT.

This chain links TRBV18 with TRBJ2-2; tentatively, D is TRBD1 (6 bases). Trimming took 3 bases from V and 3 from J, leaving 11 bases between them. From germline, CDR1 is KGHSH and CDR2 LQKENI. The CDR3 totals 15 residues. The CDR3 nucleotides are TGTGCCAGCTCACCCCCGGACAGAGACACCGGGGAGCTGTTTTTT. Protein product: CASSPPDRDTGELFF.

This clone was seen just once. The V gene is TRBV28, the J gene TRBJ2-2; 9 positions agree with TRBD1. Unmatched junction bases numbered 3, after V lost 0 bases and J lost 4 bases. Germline-derived CDR1 and CDR2 are MDHEN and SYDVKM. The CDR3 runs to 16 residues. This CDR3 reads CASSLWRDRVTGELFF. CDR3 sequence (DNA): TGTGCCAGCAGTTTATGGAGGGACAGGGTCACCGGGGAGCTGTTTTTT.

The V call is TRBV9, the J call TRBJ1-3, with 9 nucleotides matching TRBD1. V shed 4 bases and J 3 bases; nucleotides not matched to a gene: 8. The germline V gene encodes CDR1 SGDLS and CDR2 YYNGEE. The CDR3 sequence is 16 residues long. Here the CDR3 DNA reads TGTGCCAGCAGCAATTTAGGACAGGGGAGTGGAAACACCATATATTTT. Encoded protein: CASSNLGQGSGNTIYF.

The CDR3 spells CAITGTAGGNEQFF. As DNA, the CDR3 is TGTGCCATCACCGGGACTGCTGGCGGAAATGAGCAGTTCTTC. V usage is TRBV10-3 and J usage is TRBJ2-1, with D tentatively TRBD2 (6 bases). The CDR3 loop spans 14 amino acids. V was cut by 7 bases and J by 7 bases, with 17 bases left in between. The germline CDR1 and CDR2 sequences are ENHRY and SYGVKD.

This rearrangement joins TRBV7-2 to TRBJ2-7; TRBD1 matches 9 bases. Germline CDR1 is SGHTA and CDR2 is FQGNSA. The V and J ends lost 4 bases and 2 bases, in that order; junction bases with no gene match: 3. The CDR3 covers 14 residues. Written as DNA, the CDR3 is TGTGCCAGCAGCTGGGGACAGGGTCCCTACGAGCAGTACTTC. It is translated as CASSWGQGPYEQYF.

This clone was observed a single time. V usage is TRBV5-6 and J usage is TRBJ1-2, with 8 bases matching TRBD1. Germline V gives CDR1 SGHDT, CDR2 YYEEEE. This CDR3 region has 16 residues. The J segment lost 7 bases and the V segment lost 1 base, leaving 12 bases of the junction unmatched. This CDR3 reads CASSLFSQDRVGGYTF. DNA for the CDR3: TGTGCCAGCAGCTTGTTCAGTCAGGACAGGGTCGGTGGCTACACCTTC.

This clone was detected only once. The CDR3 DNA reads TGCGCCAGCAGCTTGGCGAGGGGGCGGATGGGTACTGAAGCTTTCTTT. It is translated as CASSLARGRMGTEAFF. The V gene is TRBV5-1, the J gene TRBJ1-1, with 7 bases fitting TRBD1. The CDR3 is 16 residues long. The germline gives CDR1 SGHRS, CDR2 YFSETQ. After removal of 0 bases from V and 5 bases from J, the junction contained 10 bases not matched to a gene. The entire variable domain, with the rest obtained from reference TRBV5-1 and TRBJ1-1, is as follows: KAGVTQTPRYLIKTRGQQVTLSCSPISGHRSVSWYQQTPGQGLQFLFEYFSETQRNKGNFPGRFSGRQFSNSRSEMNVSTLELGDSALYLCASSLARGRMGTEAFFGQGTRLTVV.

The chain carries TRBV2 and TRBJ1-4; TRBD1 aligns across 9 bases. V was pared by 10 bases and J by 4 bases, with 13 bases of the junction left unmatched. The CDR3 runs to 16 residues. Germline-derived CDR1 and CDR2 are SNHLY and FYNNEI. CDR3 in DNA: TGTGCCACGGCAACAGGGGGCGCTGGGTTTAATGAAAAACTGTTTTTT. Protein: CATATGGAGFNEKLFF.

The gene calls are TRBV4-2 and TRBJ2-7; D is unclear. Trimming left V 0 bases short and J 1 base short, with 7 bases between. Germline CDR1 reads LGHNA; CDR2 reads YNFKEQ. This CDR3 comprises 14 residues. The CDR3 DNA sequence: TGTGCCAGCAGCCAAGAGGCCCATTCCTACGAGCAGTACTTC. It specifies CASSQEAHSYEQYF.

V and J are TRBV30 and TRBJ1-5; no reliable D call. The CDR3 loop spans 13 amino acids. V was clipped by 0 bases and J by 5 bases, with 8 bases between them. The V gene's germline CDR1 is GTSNPN and CDR2 SVGIG (reference sequence). The CDR3 is CAWSVQIDQPQHF. CDR3 DNA: TGTGCCTGGAGTGTACAAATCGATCAGCCCCAGCATTTT.

The chain carries TRBV5-5 and TRBJ2-7, with 11 nucleotides matching TRBD1. CDR3 length equals 16 residues. J lost 3 bases, V lost 4 bases, and 9 bases had no gene match. Germline V gene sequence: CDR1 SGHKS, CDR2 YYEKEE (reference sequence). The CDR3 region has the DNA TGTGCCAGCAGCAGTAGGACAGGGGGCGGTATCTACGAGCAGTACTTC. Residues: CASSSRTGGGIYEQYF.

The gene calls are TRBV5-6 and TRBJ2-7; a possible D gene is TRBD1 (6 bases). The CDR3 is made up of 12 amino acids. Trimming stripped 3 bases from V and 10 bases from J, with 14 bases between. Germline V gene sequence: CDR1 SGHDT, CDR2 YYEEEE. The CDR3 DNA reads as TGTGCCAGCAGCTCAGGTTTGGACAGACAGTACTTC. Amino acid sequence: CASSSGLDRQYF.

This clone has a single count. The V call is TRBV7-8, the J call TRBJ2-1, with TRBD2 matching over 14 bases. Unmatched junction bases numbered 6, after V lost 4 bases and J lost 7 bases. Germline CDR1 is SGHVS and CDR2 is FQNEAQ. The CDR3 sequence is 16 residues long. The CDR3 is CASSSGTSGRGNEQFF. The CDR3 nucleotides read TGTGCCAGCAGCTCAGGGACTAGCGGGAGAGGTAATGAGCAGTTCTTC.

The rearrangement uses TRBV5-1 and TRBJ1-3; 7 nucleotides line up with TRBD1. Losses at the gene ends were 3 bases for V and 2 bases for J; bases not matched to a gene: 5. Germline CDR1 SGHRS, CDR2 YFSETQ. The CDR3 runs to 15 residues. The CDR3 bases are TGCGCCAGCAGCTCGGGGGACAGTACTGGAAACACCATATATTTT. Protein: CASSSGDSTGNTIYF.